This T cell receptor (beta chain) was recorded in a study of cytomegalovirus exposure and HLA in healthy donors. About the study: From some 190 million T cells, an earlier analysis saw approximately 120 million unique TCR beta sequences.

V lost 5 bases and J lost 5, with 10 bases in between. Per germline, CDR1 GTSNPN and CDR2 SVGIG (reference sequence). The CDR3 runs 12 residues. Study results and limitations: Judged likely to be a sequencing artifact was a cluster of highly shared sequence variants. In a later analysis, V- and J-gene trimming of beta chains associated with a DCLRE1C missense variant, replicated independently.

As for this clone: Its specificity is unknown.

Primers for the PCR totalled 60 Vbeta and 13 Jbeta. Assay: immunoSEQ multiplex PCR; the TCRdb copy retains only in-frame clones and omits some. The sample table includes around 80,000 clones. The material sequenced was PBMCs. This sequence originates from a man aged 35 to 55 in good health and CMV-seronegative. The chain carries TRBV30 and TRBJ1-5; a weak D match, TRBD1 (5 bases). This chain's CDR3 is CAWGGADQPQHF. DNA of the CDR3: TGTGCCTGGGGAGGGGCGGATCAGCCCCAGCATTTT.